The clone carrying this T cell receptor beta chain was seen many times. Trimming cost V 8 bases and J 2 bases, with 21 bases left between them. Per the germline V gene, CDR1 is MNHEY and CDR2 is SVGEGT. This CDR3 comprises 16 residues. This entry comes from a study of T cells in Graves' hyperthyroidism and ophthalmopathy. Amplified TCR beta CDR3 regions derived from RNA transcripts. HTBI primers were the set used in a first-round RT-PCR of the TCR CDR3. TCRdb recomputed calls from the multiplex PCR reads with MiXCR, one row per CDR3 protein. The sample shows approximately 530,000 distinct CDR3 sequences, around 20% of them seen only once. Ophthalmopathy cases met thresholds of Clinical Activity Score at least 3, NOSPECS grade at least 4 and duration under 3 months. Criteria for exclusion of patients were uncontrolled infection, other autoimmune disease, pregnancy or lactation.

What was sequenced was blood. The receptor's source is a man aged 35-49 years with Graves' ophthalmopathy. J is TRBJ2-5 and V is TRBV6-2 or TRBV6-3; D unclear. The CDR3 bases are TGTGCCAGCGCTCTCGGGTGGGCTACTAATCAAGAGACCCAGTACTTC. This codes for CASALGWATNQETQYF.